Below are 19 T cell receptor beta chains sequenced from a single sample in a study of blood T cell repertoires in COVID-19. Only in-frame clones appear in the TCRdb table, and some are missing; sequencing was by immunoSEQ multiplex PCR. The data contain 300,000 to 500,000 clones, approximately 90% of them singletons. Sequences were obtained from PBMCs or T cells enriched from blood (not recorded which). The origin of the receptors is a woman aged 30 to 39 with acute COVID-19.

The V gene is TRBV6-1, the J gene TRBJ1-5, with a weak D call TRBD1 (5 bases). V shed 0 bases and J shed 0 bases, with 12 bases lying between them. This CDR3 comprises 17 residues. CDR1 is MNHNS, CDR2 SASEGT, per germline. CDR3 DNA: TGTGCCAGCAGTGAAGCGAGACAGAGGTATAGCAATCAGCCCCAGCATTTT. This sequence encodes CASSEARQRYSNQPQHF.

This chain connects TRBV7-9 to TRBJ2-3; TRBD1 aligns across 7 bases. Germline CDR1 SEHNR, CDR2 FQNEAQ (reference sequence). V shed 5 bases, J shed 1 base, and the junction held 3 bases outside the gene matches. The CDR3 runs 14 residues. Written as DNA, the CDR3 is TGTGCCAGCAGCCGACAGGGAGGCACAGATACGCAGTATTTT. Amino acids: CASSRQGGTDTQYF.

The V and J genes are TRBV9 and TRBJ1-2; no clear D gene. The V gene's germline CDR1 is SGDLS and CDR2 YYNGEE. The CDR3 runs 13 residues. V was shortened by 0 bases and J by 3 bases, with 6 bases between the two germline ends. CDR3 loop: CASSVGPHYGYTF. The DNA for the CDR3 is TGTGCCAGCAGCGTAGGGCCTCACTATGGCTACACCTTC. Supplemented by reference TRBV9 and TRBJ1-2, the full variable domain reads DSGVTQTPKHLITATGQRVTLRCSPRSGDLSVYWYQQSLDQGLQFLIQYYNGEERAKGNILERFSAQQFPDLHSELNLSSLELGDSALYFCASSVGPHYGYTFGSGTRLTVV.

The chain carries TRBV3-1 (or the pseudogene TRBV3-2) and TRBJ2-2, with TRBD1 matching over 9 bases. Germline CDR1 reads LGHDT; CDR2 reads YNNKEL (reference sequence). CDR3 size: 20 residues. The V segment lost 1 base and the J segment 3 bases; nucleotides outside the gene matches: 15. CDR3 coding DNA: TGTGCCAGCAGCCAAGTCCTTAGGACAGGGGCCCATCCGGACACCGGGGAGCTGTTTTTT. Protein: CASSQVLRTGAHPDTGELFF.

This sequence joins TRBV5-1 and TRBJ2-2; perhaps TRBD1 as D (5 bases). V was clipped by 0 bases and J by 1 base, with 7 bases between them. This CDR3 contains 15 residues. Germline assignment: CDR1 SGHRS and CDR2 YFSETQ. CDR3 amino acids: CASSLEQGNTGELFF. The CDR3 DNA sequence: TGCGCCAGCAGCTTGGAGCAGGGGAACACCGGGGAGCTGTTTTTT.

V is TRBV5-1 and J is TRBJ1-4; TRBD1 is a possible D gene (6 bases). The CDR3 loop spans 14 amino acids. V gave up 0 bases and J gave up 8 bases, with 11 bases separating them. Per germline, CDR1 SGHRS and CDR2 YFSETQ. CDR3 coding DNA: TGCGCCAGCAGCTTGGCAGGGGATGGGGAAAAACTGTTTTTT. This encodes CASSLAGDGEKLFF. Drawing the rest from reference TRBV5-1 and TRBJ1-4, the complete variable domain is KAGVTQTPRYLIKTRGQQVTLSCSPISGHRSVSWYQQTPGQGLQFLFEYFSETQRNKGNFPGRFSGRQFSNSRSEMNVSTLELGDSALYLCASSLAGDGEKLFFGSGTQLSVL.

The chain has TRBV30 and TRBJ1-2, with no clear D. CDR3 length equals 13 residues. Germline loops: CDR1 GTSNPN, CDR2 SVGIG (reference sequence). V was pared by 1 base and J by 5 bases, with 11 bases between. CDR3 bases: TGTGCCTGGAGTGGGTCCTCGGGTTATGGCTACACCTTC. As protein: CAWSGSSGYGYTF.

This sequence joins TRBV19 and TRBJ2-1, with a possible D match to TRBD2 (5 bases). Germline CDR1 and CDR2: LNHDA and SQIVND (reference sequence). Trimming removed 2 bases from V and 3 bases from J, with 11 bases in between. The CDR3 length is 15 residues. Here the CDR3 DNA reads TGTGCCAGTAGTATACGTCGGGGTTACTACAATGAGCAGTTCTTC. It yields the protein CASSIRRGYYNEQFF.

The chain recombines TRBV7-9 with TRBJ1-5; no clear D. The length of the CDR3 is 16 residues. CDR1 and CDR2 (germline): SEHNR, FQNEAQ (reference sequence). V lost 1 base, J lost 2 bases, and 12 bases lay in between. DNA for the CDR3: TGTGCCAGCAGCTTAGGTGAGGGCGGGGGCAATCAGCCCCAGCATTTT. Translation: CASSLGEGGGNQPQHF.

The chain joins TRBV15 to TRBJ2-7; TRBD1 agrees at 8 bases. Germline V CDR1 and CDR2: LNHNV, YYDKDF (reference sequence). The CDR3 contains 15 residues. Trimming at V came to 4 bases and at J to 5 bases, leaving 10 bases not matched to a gene. As DNA, the CDR3 is TGTGCCACCAGCAAGGGACAGGCGGTCAGCAACGAGCAGTACTTC. Translation: CATSKGQAVSNEQYF.

The rearrangement joins TRBV15 to TRBJ1-6; TRBD1 aligns across 7 bases. J gave up 9 bases and V 5 bases, and 16 bases lay outside the gene matches. Germline V gene sequence: CDR1 LNHNV, CDR2 YYDKDF (reference sequence). CDR3 size: 17 residues. CDR3 residues: CATSGQPTGVYGSPLHF. In nucleotides, the CDR3 is TGTGCCACCAGCGGACAACCCACAGGGGTCTATGGTTCACCCCTCCACTTT.

The chain links TRBV7-8 to TRBJ1-5; D perhaps matches TRBD1 (6 bases). V was trimmed by 5 bases and J by 4 bases, leaving 15 bases between them. The CDR3 is made up of 15 amino acids. From germline, CDR1 is SGHVS and CDR2 FQNEAQ. The CDR3 coding sequence is TGTGCCAGCAGCCTAGGGCGGACAGCGAATCAGCCCCAGCATTTT. Residues: CASSLGRTANQPQHF.

V is TRBV5-5 and J is TRBJ2-5, with 15 bases lining up with TRBD2. The CDR3 sequence is 19 residues long. Germline-derived CDR1 and CDR2 are SGHKS and YYEKEE (reference sequence). Unmatched junction bases numbered 10, after V lost 2 bases and J lost 2 bases. The DNA of the CDR3 is TGTGCCAGCAGCTTCTGGACTAGCGGGGGGGGCGGGGCACAAGAGACCCAGTACTTC. Translated, it gives CASSFWTSGGGGAQETQYF.

The chain has TRBV9 and TRBJ1-2, with a weak D call TRBD1 (6 bases). Trimming shortened V by 4 bases and J by 6 bases, and 13 bases separated the two germline ends. The germline gives CDR1 SGDLS, CDR2 YYNGEE. The CDR3 length is 13 residues. DNA of the CDR3: TGTGCCAGCAGCCGTACAGACAGGAATGGCTACACCTTC. This sequence encodes CASSRTDRNGYTF.

This clone came up once. The genes are TRBV24-1 and TRBJ1-2, with TRBD1 matching over 9 bases. Per the germline V gene, CDR1 is KGHDR and CDR2 is SFDVKD. Trimming took 4 bases from V and 6 from J; bases not matched to a gene: 8. This CDR3 comprises 15 residues. The CDR3 DNA reads as TGTGCCACCAGTGACCCGGACAGGGGCGCGGATGGCTACACCTTC. The encoded protein is CATSDPDRGADGYTF.

The chain is built from TRBV4-1 and TRBJ2-6, with TRBD1 matching 7 bases. CDR1 MGHRA and CDR2 YSYEKL come from the germline V gene. The CDR3 totals 16 residues. The V gene end was trimmed by 1 base and the J gene end by 3 bases; junction bases not matched to a gene: 3. The CDR3 nucleotides read TGCGCCAGCAGCCAAGGACAGGGTAATGGGGCCAACGTCCTGACTTTC. Its translation: CASSQGQGNGANVLTF.

The chain is built from TRBV5-1 and TRBJ1-4; the D gene is possibly TRBD1 (6 bases). Germline lookup yields CDR1 SGHRS and CDR2 YFSETQ. V dropped 4 bases and J dropped 6 bases, with 19 bases sitting between them. This CDR3 has 16 amino acids. CDR3 region: CASSPRRGAFYEKLFF. The DNA of the CDR3 is TGCGCCAGCAGCCCCCGGCGGGGGGCTTTTTATGAAAAACTGTTTTTT.

The chain recombines TRBV9 with TRBJ2-3; 8 bases are a match to TRBD2. The V and J ends lost 4 bases and 7 bases, in that order; junction bases with no gene match: 11. The CDR3 loop spans 15 amino acids. Germline lookup yields CDR1 SGDLS and CDR2 YYNGEE. Here the CDR3 DNA reads TGTGCCAGCAGCTCCCAAGCGGGGGTCGTAAATACGCAGTATTTT. This gives the protein CASSSQAGVVNTQYF.

This clone has a handful of counts. The same CDR3 can be traced to other DNA sequences in this sample. The rearrangement uses TRBV11-2 and TRBJ2-7, with 8 bases lining up with TRBD2. Germline V gene data show CDR1 as SGHAT and CDR2 as FQNNGV. Trimming removed 1 base from V and 1 base from J; junction bases left unmatched: 6. This CDR3 region has 16 residues. The CDR3 DNA reads TGTGCCAGCAGCTTAGTTACTAGCGGACCTTCCTACGAGCAGTACTTC. It specifies CASSLVTSGPSYEQYF. The whole variable domain, remainder taken from reference TRBV11-2 and TRBJ2-7, is EAGVAQSPRYKIIEKRQSVAFWCNPISGHATLYWYQQILGQGPKLLIQFQNNGVVDDSQLPKDRFSAERLKGVDSTLKIQPAKLEDSAVYLCASSLVTSGPSYEQYFGPGTRLTVT.